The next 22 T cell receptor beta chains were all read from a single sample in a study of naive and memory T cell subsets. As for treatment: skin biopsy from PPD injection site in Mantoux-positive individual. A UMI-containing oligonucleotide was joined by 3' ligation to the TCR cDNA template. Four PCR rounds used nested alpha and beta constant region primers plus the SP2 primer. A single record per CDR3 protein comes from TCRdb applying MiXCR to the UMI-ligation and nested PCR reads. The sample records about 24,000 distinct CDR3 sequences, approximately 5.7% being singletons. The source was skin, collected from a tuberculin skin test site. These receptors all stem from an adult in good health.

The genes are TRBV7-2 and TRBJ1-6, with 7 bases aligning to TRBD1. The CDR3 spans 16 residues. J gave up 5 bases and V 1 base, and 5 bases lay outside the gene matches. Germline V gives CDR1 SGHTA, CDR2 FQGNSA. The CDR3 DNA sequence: TGTGCCAGCAGCTTAGGGGCAGGGGGAAATAATTCACCCCTCCACTTT. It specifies CASSLGAGGNNSPLHF. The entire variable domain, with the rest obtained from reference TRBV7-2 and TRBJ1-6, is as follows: GAGVSQSPSNKVTEKGKDVELRCDPISGHTALYWYRQSLGQGLEFLIYFQGNSAPDKSGLPSDRFSAERTGGSVSTLTIQRTQQEDSAVYLCASSLGAGGNNSPLHFGNGTRLTVT.

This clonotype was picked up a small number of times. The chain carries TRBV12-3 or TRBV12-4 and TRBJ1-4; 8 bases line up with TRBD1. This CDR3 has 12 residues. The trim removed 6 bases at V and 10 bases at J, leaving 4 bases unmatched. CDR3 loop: CASSLTGGKLFF. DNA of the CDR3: TGTGCCAGCAGCTTAACAGGGGGAAAACTGTTTTTT.

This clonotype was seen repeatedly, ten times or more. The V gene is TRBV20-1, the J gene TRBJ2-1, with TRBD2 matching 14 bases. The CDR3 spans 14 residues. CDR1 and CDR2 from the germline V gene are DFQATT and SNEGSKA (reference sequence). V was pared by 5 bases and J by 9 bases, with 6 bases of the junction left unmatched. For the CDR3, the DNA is TGCAGTGCTGAGGGACTAGCGGGAGAAACTGAGCAGTTCTTC. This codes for CSAEGLAGETEQFF.

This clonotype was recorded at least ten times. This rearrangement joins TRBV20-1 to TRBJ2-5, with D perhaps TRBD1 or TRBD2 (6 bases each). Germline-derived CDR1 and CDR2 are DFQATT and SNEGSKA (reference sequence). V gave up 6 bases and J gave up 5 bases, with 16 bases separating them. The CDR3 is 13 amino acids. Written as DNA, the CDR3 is TGCAGTGCCCCGAGGGGGGCGGGGGAGACCCAGTACTTC. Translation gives CSAPRGAGETQYF.

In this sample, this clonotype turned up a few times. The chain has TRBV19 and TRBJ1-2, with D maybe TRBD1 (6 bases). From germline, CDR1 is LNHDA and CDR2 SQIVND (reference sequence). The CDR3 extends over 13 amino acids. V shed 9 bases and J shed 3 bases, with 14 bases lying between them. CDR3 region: CASGGRRDYGYTF. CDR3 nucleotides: TGTGCCAGCGGGGGGCGGAGAGACTATGGCTACACCTTC.

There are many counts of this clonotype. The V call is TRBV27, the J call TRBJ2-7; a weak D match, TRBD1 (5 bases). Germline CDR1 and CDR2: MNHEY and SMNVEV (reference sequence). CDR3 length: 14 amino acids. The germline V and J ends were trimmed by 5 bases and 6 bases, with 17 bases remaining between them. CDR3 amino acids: CASSPIYQGPEQYF. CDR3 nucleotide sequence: TGTGCCAGCAGTCCCATCTATCAGGGCCCCGAGCAGTACTTC.

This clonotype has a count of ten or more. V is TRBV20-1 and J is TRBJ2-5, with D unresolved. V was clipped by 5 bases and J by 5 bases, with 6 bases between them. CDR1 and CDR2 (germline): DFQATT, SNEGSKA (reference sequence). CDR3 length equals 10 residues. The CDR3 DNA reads TGCAGTGCTTGGCGGGAGACCCAGTACTTC. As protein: CSAWRETQYF.

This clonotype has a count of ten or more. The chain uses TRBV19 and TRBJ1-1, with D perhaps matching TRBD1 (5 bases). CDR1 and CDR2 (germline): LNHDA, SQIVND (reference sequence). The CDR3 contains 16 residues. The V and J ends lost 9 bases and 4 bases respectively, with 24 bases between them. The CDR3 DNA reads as TGTGCCAGCCTACCTCTTGGGCAGGGACGAGGCACTGAAGCTTTCTTT. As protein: CASLPLGQGRGTEAFF.

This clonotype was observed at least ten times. The CDR3 spells CASSFHDMGIDEQFF. In DNA form, the CDR3 reads TGTGCCAGCAGTTTCCACGATATGGGAATCGATGAGCAGTTCTTC. The chain is built from TRBV28 and TRBJ2-1; D is uncertain. The CDR3 covers 15 residues. V lost 3 bases and J 8 bases, leaving 17 bases between the germline ends. CDR1 is MDHEN and CDR2 is SYDVKM in the germline V gene.

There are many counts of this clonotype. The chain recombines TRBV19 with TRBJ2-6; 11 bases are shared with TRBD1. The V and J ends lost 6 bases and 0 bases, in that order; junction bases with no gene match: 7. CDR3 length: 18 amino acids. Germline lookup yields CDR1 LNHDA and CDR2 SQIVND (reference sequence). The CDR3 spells CASRVDRGHNSGANVLTF. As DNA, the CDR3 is TGTGCCAGTAGGGTGGACAGGGGGCATAACTCTGGGGCCAACGTCCTGACTTTC.

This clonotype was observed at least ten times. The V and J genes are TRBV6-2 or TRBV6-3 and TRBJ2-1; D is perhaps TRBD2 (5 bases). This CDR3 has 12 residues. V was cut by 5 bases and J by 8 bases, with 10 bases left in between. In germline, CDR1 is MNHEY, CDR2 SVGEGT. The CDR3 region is CASSSGRYEQFF. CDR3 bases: TGTGCCAGCAGTAGCGGACGTTATGAGCAGTTCTTC.

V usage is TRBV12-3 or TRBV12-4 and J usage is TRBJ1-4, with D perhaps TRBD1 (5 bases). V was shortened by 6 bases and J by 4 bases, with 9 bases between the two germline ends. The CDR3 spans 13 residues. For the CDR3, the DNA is TGTGCCAGCAGGGACACCTATAATGAAAAACTGTTTTTT. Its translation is CASRDTYNEKLFF.

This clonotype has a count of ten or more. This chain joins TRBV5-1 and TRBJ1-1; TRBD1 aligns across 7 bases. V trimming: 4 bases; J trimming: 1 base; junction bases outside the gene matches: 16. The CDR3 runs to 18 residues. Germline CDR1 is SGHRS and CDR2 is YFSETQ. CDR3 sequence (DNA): TGCGCCAGCAGCCCGGGGGCCGGGACAGCATTCTGGAACACTGAAGCTTTCTTT. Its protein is CASSPGAGTAFWNTEAFF.

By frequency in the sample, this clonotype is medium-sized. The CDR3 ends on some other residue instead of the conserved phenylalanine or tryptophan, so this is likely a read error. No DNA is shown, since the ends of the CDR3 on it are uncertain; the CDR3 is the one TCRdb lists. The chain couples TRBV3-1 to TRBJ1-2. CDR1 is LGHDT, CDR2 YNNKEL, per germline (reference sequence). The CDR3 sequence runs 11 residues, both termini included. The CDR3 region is CASSQGNGLAI.

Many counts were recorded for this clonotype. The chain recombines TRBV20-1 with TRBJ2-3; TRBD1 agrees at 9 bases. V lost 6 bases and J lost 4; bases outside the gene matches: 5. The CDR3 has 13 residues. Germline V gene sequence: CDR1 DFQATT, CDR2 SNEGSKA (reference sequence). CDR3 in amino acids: CSAGQGRADTQYF. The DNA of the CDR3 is TGCAGTGCGGGACAGGGTCGCGCAGATACGCAGTATTTT.

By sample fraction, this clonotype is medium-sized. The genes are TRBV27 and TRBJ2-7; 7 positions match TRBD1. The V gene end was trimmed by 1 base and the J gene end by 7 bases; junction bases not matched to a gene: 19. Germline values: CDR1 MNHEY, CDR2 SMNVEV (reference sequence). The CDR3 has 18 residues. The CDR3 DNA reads TGTGCCAGCAGTTTATTACCCGGACAGGCGGGTCAGGATGGGGAGCAGTACTTC. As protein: CASSLLPGQAGQDGEQYF.

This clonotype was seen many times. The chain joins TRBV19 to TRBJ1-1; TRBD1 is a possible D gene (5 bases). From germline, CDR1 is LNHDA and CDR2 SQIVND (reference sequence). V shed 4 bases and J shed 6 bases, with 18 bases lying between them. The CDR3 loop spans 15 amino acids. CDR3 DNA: TGTGCCAGTAGTACCTCGAACAGGAGACCCTCTGAAGCTTTCTTT. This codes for CASSTSNRRPSEAFF. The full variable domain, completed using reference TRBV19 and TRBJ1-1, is DGGITQSPKYLFRKEGQNVTLSCEQNLNHDAMYWYRQDPGQGLRLIYYSQIVNDFQKGDIAEGYSVSREKKESFPLTVTSAQKNPTAFYLCASSTSNRRPSEAFFGQGTRLTVV.

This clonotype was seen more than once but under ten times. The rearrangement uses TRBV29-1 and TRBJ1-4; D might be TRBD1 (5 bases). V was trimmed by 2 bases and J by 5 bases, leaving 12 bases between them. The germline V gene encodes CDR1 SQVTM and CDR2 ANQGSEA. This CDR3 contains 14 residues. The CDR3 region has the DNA TGCAGCGTTGAAAGTGGGGGGAAGAATGAAAAACTGTTTTTT. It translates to CSVESGGKNEKLFF.

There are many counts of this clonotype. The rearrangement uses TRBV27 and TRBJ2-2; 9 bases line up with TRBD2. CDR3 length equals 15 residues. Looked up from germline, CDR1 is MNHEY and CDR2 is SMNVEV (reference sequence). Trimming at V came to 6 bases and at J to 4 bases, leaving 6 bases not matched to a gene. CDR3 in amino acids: CASSAIAGATGELFF. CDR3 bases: TGTGCCAGCAGCGCGATAGCGGGAGCCACCGGGGAGCTGTTTTTT.

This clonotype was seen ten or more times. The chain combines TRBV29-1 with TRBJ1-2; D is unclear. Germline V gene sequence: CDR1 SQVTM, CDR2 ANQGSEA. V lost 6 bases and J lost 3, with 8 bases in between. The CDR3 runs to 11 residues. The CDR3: CSVVSYYGYTF. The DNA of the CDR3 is TGCAGCGTAGTCTCCTACTATGGCTACACCTTC.

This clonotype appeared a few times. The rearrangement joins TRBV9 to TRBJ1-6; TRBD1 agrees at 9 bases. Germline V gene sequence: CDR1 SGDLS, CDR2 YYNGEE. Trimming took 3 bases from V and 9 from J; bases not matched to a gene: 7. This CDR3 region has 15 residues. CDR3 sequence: CASSERDRELSPLHF. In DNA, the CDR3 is TGTGCCAGCAGCGAGAGGGACAGGGAACTTTCACCCCTCCACTTT.

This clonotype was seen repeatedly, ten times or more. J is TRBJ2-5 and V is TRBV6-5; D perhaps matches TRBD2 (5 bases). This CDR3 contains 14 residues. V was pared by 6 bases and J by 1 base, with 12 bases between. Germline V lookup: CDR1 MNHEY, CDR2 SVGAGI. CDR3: CASSRGLAQETQYF. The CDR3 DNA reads TGTGCCAGCAGCCGCGGACTCGCCCAAGAGACCCAGTACTTC.